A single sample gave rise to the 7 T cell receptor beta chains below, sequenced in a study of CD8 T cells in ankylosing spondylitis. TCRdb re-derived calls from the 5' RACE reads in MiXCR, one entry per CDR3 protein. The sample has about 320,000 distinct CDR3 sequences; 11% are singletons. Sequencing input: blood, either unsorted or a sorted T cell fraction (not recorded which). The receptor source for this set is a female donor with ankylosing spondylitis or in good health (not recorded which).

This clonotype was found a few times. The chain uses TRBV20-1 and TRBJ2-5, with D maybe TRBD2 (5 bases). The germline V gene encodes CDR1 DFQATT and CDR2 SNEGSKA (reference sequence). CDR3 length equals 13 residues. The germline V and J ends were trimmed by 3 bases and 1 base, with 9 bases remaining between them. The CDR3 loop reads CSASPAVQETQYF. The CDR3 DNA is TGCAGTGCTAGTCCAGCGGTCCAAGAGACCCAGTACTTC.

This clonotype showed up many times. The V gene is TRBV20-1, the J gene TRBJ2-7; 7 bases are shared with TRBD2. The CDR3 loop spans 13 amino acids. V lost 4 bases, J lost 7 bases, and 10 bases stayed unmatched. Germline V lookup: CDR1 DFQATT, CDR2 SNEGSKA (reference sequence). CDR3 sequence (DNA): TGCAGTGCTACGAGCGGGATCGGCTTAGAGCAGTACTTC. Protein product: CSATSGIGLEQYF.

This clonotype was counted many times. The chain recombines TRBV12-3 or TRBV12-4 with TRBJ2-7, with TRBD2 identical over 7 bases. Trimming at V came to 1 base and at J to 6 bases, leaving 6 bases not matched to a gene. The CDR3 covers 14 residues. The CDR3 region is CASSLVGRSPEQYF. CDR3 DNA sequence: TGTGCCAGCAGTTTAGTCGGGAGGTCCCCCGAGCAGTACTTC.

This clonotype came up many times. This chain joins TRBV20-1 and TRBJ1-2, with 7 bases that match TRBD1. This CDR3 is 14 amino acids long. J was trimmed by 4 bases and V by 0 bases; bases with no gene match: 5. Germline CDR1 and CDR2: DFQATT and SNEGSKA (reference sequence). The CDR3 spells CSARDGQAFYGYTF. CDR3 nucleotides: TGCAGTGCTAGAGATGGACAGGCCTTCTATGGCTACACCTTC.

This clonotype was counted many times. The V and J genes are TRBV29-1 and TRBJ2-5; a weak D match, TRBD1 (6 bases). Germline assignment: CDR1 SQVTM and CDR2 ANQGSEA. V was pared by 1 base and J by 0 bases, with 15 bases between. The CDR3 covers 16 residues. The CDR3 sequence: CSVEGPVTGYQETQYF. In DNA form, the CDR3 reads TGCAGCGTTGAAGGGCCTGTTACAGGGTACCAAGAGACCCAGTACTTC. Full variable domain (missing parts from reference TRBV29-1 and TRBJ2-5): SAVISQKPSRDICQRGTSLTIQCQVDSQVTMMFWYRQQPGQSLTLIATANQGSEATYESGFVIDKFPISRPNLTFSTLTVSNMSPEDSSIYLCSVEGPVTGYQETQYFGPGTRLLVL.

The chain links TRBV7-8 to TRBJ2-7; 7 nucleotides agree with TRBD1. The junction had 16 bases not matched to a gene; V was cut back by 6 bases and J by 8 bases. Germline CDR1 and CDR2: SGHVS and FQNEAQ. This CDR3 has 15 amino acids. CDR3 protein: CASSLPGQSNVKQYF. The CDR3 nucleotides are TGTGCCAGCAGTCTTCCGGGACAGTCTAATGTCAAGCAGTACTTC. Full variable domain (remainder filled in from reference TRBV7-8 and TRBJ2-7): GAGVSQSPRYKVAKRGQDVALRCDPISGHVSLFWYQQALGQGPEFLTYFQNEAQLDKSGLPSDRFFAERPEGSVSTLKIQRTQQEDSAVYLCASSLPGQSNVKQYFGPGTRLTVT.

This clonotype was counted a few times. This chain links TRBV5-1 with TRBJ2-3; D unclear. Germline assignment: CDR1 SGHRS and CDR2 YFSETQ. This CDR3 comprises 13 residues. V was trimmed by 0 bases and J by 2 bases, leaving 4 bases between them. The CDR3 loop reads CASSLEVTDTQYF. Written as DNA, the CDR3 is TGCGCCAGCAGCTTGGAGGTCACAGATACGCAGTATTTT.